This T cell receptor beta chain was observed in a study of blood T cell repertoires in COVID-19. The wider study: Samples came from the United States, Italy and Spain, spanning acute and convalescent COVID-19.

Seattle enrolled patients during active infection and tracked them longitudinally. V was cut by 6 bases and J by 3 bases, with 12 bases left in between. The CDR3 extends over 14 amino acids. In germline, CDR1 is SNHLY, CDR2 FYNNEI. As processed by the authors: Nucleated cell number was recorded as an estimate derived from reference gene primer amplification. TCRdb keeps only in-frame clones here, not all; method: immunoSEQ multiplex PCR. V and J calls and clone size are given by that table; D and trimming were obtained from the DNA. The sample holds roughly 330,000 clones, 80% to 90% seen once. The sample comprised peripheral blood. The chain carries TRBV2 and TRBJ1-3; D is perhaps TRBD1 (6 bases). This TCR came from a man younger than 40 with COVID-19, enrolled during active disease. Here the CDR3 reads CASRKGGFGNTIYF. In DNA form, the CDR3 reads TGTGCCAGCAGAAAAGGGGGATTTGGAAACACCATATATTTT.